These 5 T cell receptor beta chains came from one sample sequenced in a study of T-cell reconstitution after alpha-beta-depleted transplantation in children. TCRbeta library construction was performed incorporating unique molecular identifiers. TCRdb re-called the PCR reads through MiXCR, storing one row per CDR3 protein. Among about 500,000 distinct CDR3 sequences listed, over 25% were seen once. Sequencing used PBMCs from the stem cell graft donor, obtained from the stem cell graft. The origin of the receptors is a human donor who donated a stem cell graft to a child with aplastic anemia.

Turning to this clonotype: A read error may account for a junction end that differs from germline. The J gene is TRBJ2-7, the V gene TRBV29-1; no firm D call. The germline gives CDR1 SQVTM, CDR2 ANQGSEA. The CDR3 is 12 amino acids. The CDR3 reads CSVELPGREHYF. In DNA form, the CDR3 reads TGCAGCGTTGAACTACCCGGACGCGAGCATTACTTC.

This clonotype was seen only once. This rearrangement joins TRBV3-1 to TRBJ2-7, with TRBD2 as a possible D gene (5 bases). The CDR3 has 16 residues. Looked up from germline, CDR1 is LGHDT and CDR2 is YNNKEL (reference sequence). V shed 3 bases and J shed 5 bases, with 20 bases lying between them. CDR3 in amino acids: CASSHRVALASHEQYF. As DNA, the CDR3 is TGTGCCAGCAGCCACAGAGTAGCGCTAGCATCCCACGAGCAGTACTTC.

The chain joins TRBV12-3 or TRBV12-4 to TRBJ2-7; 7 bases agree with TRBD2. V trimming: 7 bases; J trimming: 5 bases; junction bases outside the gene matches: 5. The CDR3 sequence is 12 residues long. CDR3: CASTGLGDEQYF. CDR3 coding DNA: TGTGCCAGCACAGGACTAGGAGACGAGCAGTACTTC.

The chain has TRBV5-6 and TRBJ2-7; D ambiguous. Germline CDR1 is SGHDT and CDR2 is YYEEEE. V lost 2 bases and J lost 3, with 9 bases in between. This CDR3 spans 13 amino acids. CDR3 sequence: CASSFLSGYEQYF. The CDR3 coding sequence is TGTGCCAGCAGCTTTTTATCGGGCTACGAGCAGTACTTC.

This clonotype has a single count. The chain uses TRBV20-1 and TRBJ2-7; the D is unclear. The germline V gene has CDR1 DFQATT and CDR2 SNEGSKA (reference sequence). The length of the CDR3 is 15 residues. Trimming took 0 bases from V and 8 from J, leaving 20 bases between them. The CDR3 DNA sequence: TGCAGTGCTAGAGATCTCTATACCGCGGAGTACCAGCAGTACTTC. This sequence encodes CSARDLYTAEYQQYF.